A selection of T cell receptor beta chains follows, all from one sample in a study of early stage breast cancer tumors. Produced via immunoSEQ multiplex PCR; TCRdb's table is partial and in-frame only. In the table there are over 25,000 clones, 72% of which are singletons. The source material was blood. The receptors were sampled from a person aged 50-59 years with breast cancer. Both conserved end residues are part of each CDR3. Each record gives: J gene, V gene, CDR3 length, clone size, D gene, CDR3 protein, CDR3 DNA. D genes are given only for firm matches. Clone size is stated in some rows and not others, as once, few, many or a class when expanded.

>TRBJ2-5|TRBV7-2|15|-|TRBD2
CASSRLAGGRETQYF
TGTGCCAGCAGTCGACTAGCGGGAGGACGGGAGACCCAGTACTTC
>TRBJ1-2|TRBV29-1|12|-|-
CSVGGFNYGYTF
TGCAGCGTTGGGGGTTTTAACTATGGCTACACCTTC
>TRBJ2-6|TRBV5-1|14|-|-
CASSMAHGANVLTF
TGCGCCAGCAGCATGGCGCACGGGGCCAACGTCCTGACTTTC
>TRBJ1-2|TRBV27|15|-|-
CASSLSRQANYGYTF
TGTGCCAGCAGTTTATCGAGGCAGGCCAACTATGGCTACACCTTC
>TRBJ2-1|TRBV7-6|19|few|TRBD2
CASSLRDRSTSGAYNEQFF
TGTGCCAGCAGCCTCCGGGACAGGTCGACTAGCGGGGCCTACAATGAGCAGTTCTTC
>TRBJ1-2|TRBV4-3|17|-|-
CASSQVGGLNANYGYTF
TGCGCCAGCAGCCAAGTGGGGGGCCTGAATGCTAACTATGGCTACACCTTC
>TRBJ2-1|TRBV27|16|-|TRBD1
CASSLSVQGVYNEQFF
TGTGCCAGCAGTTTATCGGTGCAGGGGGTATACAATGAGCAGTTCTTC
>TRBJ2-5|TRBV5-1|15|-|-
CASSLEGSPQETQYF
TGCGCCAGCAGCTTGGAGGGTTCCCCACAAGAGACCCAGTACTTC
>TRBJ1-3|TRBV30|14|once|-
CAWSKGGSGNTIYF
TGTGCCTGGAGTAAAGGGGGCTCTGGAAACACCATATATTTT
>TRBJ1-5|TRBV5-8|18|-|TRBD1
CASSLGTGASTSNQPQHF
TGTGCCAGCAGCCTGGGGACAGGGGCCTCTACTAGCAATCAGCCCCAGCATTTT
>TRBJ2-2|TRBV7-2|14|-|-
CASSRDWNTGELFF
TGTGCCAGCAGCCGGGACTGGAACACCGGGGAGCTGTTTTTT
>TRBJ2-7|TRBV5-1|14|-|-
CASSFQAPPDEQYF
TGCGCCAGCAGCTTTCAGGCCCCCCCGGACGAGCAGTACTTC
>TRBJ1-1|TRBV5-1|17|-|-
CASSSGRGGRMNTEAFF
TGCGCCAGCAGCTCCGGGCGGGGGGGGCGCATGAACACTGAAGCTTTCTTT
>TRBJ2-7|TRBV11-2|11|-|-
CASSSTYEQYF
TGTGCCAGCAGCTCCACCTACGAGCAGTACTTC
>TRBJ2-2|TRBV14|12|few|-
CASSRLGGELFF
TGTGCCAGCAGCCGGCTCGGCGGGGAGCTGTTTTTT
>TRBJ2-2|TRBV5-4|12|few|-
CASSWGTGELFF
TGTGCCAGCAGCTGGGGGACCGGGGAGCTGTTTTTT
>TRBJ2-7|TRBV4-2|15|-|TRBD2
CASSLTSGREYEQYF
TGTGCCAGCAGCCTGACTAGCGGGAGGGAGTACGAGCAGTACTTC
>TRBJ1-1|TRBV6-5|13|-|-
CASTLNKGTEAFF
TGTGCCAGCACCCTAAACAAAGGAACTGAAGCTTTCTTT
>TRBJ2-5|TRBV5-1|15|-|-
CASSLDRGGRKTQYF
TGCGCCAGCAGCTTGGACAGGGGAGGGAGAAAGACCCAGTACTTC
>TRBJ2-2|TRBV14|15|few|-
CASSPLGGGSGELFF
TGTGCCAGCAGCCCTCTCGGGGGCGGGAGCGGGGAGCTGTTTTTT
>TRBJ1-2|TRBV4-1|15|-|-
CASSPGEGFGYGYTF
TGCGCCAGCAGCCCGGGGGAAGGTTTTGGCTATGGCTACACCTTC
>TRBJ1-5|TRBV30|15|-|-
CAWSQKGVTNQPQHF
TGTGCCTGGAGTCAGAAAGGGGTGACCAATCAGCCCCAGCATTTT
>TRBJ2-1|TRBV6-5|13|-|TRBD2
CASSYAGDNEQFF
TGTGCCAGCAGTTACGCGGGAGACAATGAGCAGTTCTTC
>TRBJ1-5|TRBV4-3|19|-|TRBD1
CASSQDWTGGEYLAQPQHF
TGCGCCAGCAGCCAAGATTGGACAGGGGGCGAGTATTTAGCTCAGCCCCAGCATTTT
>TRBJ1-5|TRBV2|16|-|TRBD1
CASSDPRTGDSQPQHF
TGTGCCAGCAGTGACCCACGTACAGGGGATTCTCAGCCCCAGCATTTT
>TRBJ1-2|TRBV2|13|-|-
CASRGLAGYGYTF
TGTGCCAGCCGTGGACTAGCCGGCTATGGCTACACCTTC
>TRBJ2-7|TRBV5-1|16|-|-
CASSLAGGGVREEQYF
TGCGCCAGCAGCTTGGCCGGTGGGGGAGTGCGAGAAGAGCAGTACTTC
>TRBJ2-1|TRBV6-1|15|-|TRBD2
CASSEGTSGGNEQFF
TGTGCCAGCAGTGAAGGGACTAGCGGAGGAAATGAGCAGTTCTTC
>TRBJ2-3|TRBV7-2|15|once|-
CASSLGWRQTDTQYF
TGTGCCAGCAGCTTAGGCTGGAGGCAAACAGATACGCAGTATTTT
>TRBJ2-3|TRBV18|14|-|-
CASSGLSSTDTQYF
TGTGCCAGCTCCGGACTGTCTAGCACAGATACGCAGTATTTT
>TRBJ2-3|TRBV7-9|11|-|-
CAIFSTDTQYF
TGTGCCATCTTTAGCACAGATACGCAGTATTTT
>TRBJ1-5|TRBV19|15|-|-
CASSLQVLSNQPQHF
TGTGCCAGTAGTCTACAGGTCTTGAGCAATCAGCCCCAGCATTTT
>TRBJ1-5|TRBV7-8|13|few|-
CASSRRSNQPQHF
TGTGCCAGCAGTCGACGGAGCAATCAGCCCCAGCATTTT
>TRBJ1-1|TRBV9|14|-|-
CASSVGGTNTEAFF
TGTGCCAGCAGCGTAGGAGGTACCAACACTGAAGCTTTCTTT
>TRBJ2-5|TRBV27|14|-|TRBD1
CASSLRGQGGTQYF
TGTGCCAGCAGTTTACGGGGACAGGGCGGCACCCAGTACTTC
>TRBJ2-3|TRBV30|16|few|TRBD1
CAWSVRPGQVVDTQYF
TGTGCCTGGAGTGTAAGGCCGGGACAGGTTGTGGATACGCAGTATTTT
>TRBJ1-2|TRBV4-3|15|-|-
CASSPRDTQNYGYTF
TGCGCCAGCAGCCCCCGGGACACCCAAAACTATGGCTACACCTTC
>TRBJ2-7|TRBV7-9|16|once|TRBD2
CASSLGGGASGDEQYF
TGTGCCAGCAGCTTAGGAGGGGGGGCTAGCGGGGACGAGCAGTACTTC
>TRBJ2-5|TRBV6-5|15|once|TRBD2
CASSYAEARGGTQYF
TGTGCCAGCAGTTACGCCGAAGCCCGGGGGGGAACCCAGTACTTC
>TRBJ2-1|TRBV30|15|-|TRBD2
CAWSVGLAGYNEQFF
TGTGCCTGGAGTGTGGGTCTAGCGGGATACAATGAGCAGTTCTTC
>TRBJ1-1|TRBV2|14|-|-
CASSKQGRDTEAFF
TGTGCCAGCAGTAAACAGGGCCGAGACACTGAAGCTTTCTTT
>TRBJ1-1|TRBV7-9|12|-|-
CASSVTGPEAFF
TGTGCCAGCAGCGTTACAGGCCCTGAAGCTTTCTTT
>TRBJ1-2|TRBV7-9|14|-|-
CASSQLGQGESYTF
TGTGCCAGCAGCCAACTAGGGCAGGGAGAGAGCTACACCTTC
>TRBJ1-5|TRBV19|15|-|-
CASSGRDGLHQPQHF
TGTGCCAGTAGCGGCCGGGACGGTCTACATCAGCCCCAGCATTTT
>TRBJ2-5|TRBV11-2|13|-|-
CASSVDARETQYF
TGTGCCAGCAGCGTGGACGCGAGGGAGACCCAGTACTTC
>TRBJ2-5|TRBV29-1|11|-|-
CSVWGEETQYF
TGCAGCGTTTGGGGGGAAGAGACCCAGTACTTC
>TRBJ1-5|TRBV19|14|few|-
CASRDTEGNQPQHF
TGTGCCAGCCGGGACACAGAGGGAAATCAGCCCCAGCATTTT
>TRBJ2-2|TRBV4-3|20|-|TRBD2
CASSQDPRIPSGENTGELFF
TGCGCCAGCAGCCAAGATCCGAGGATTCCTAGCGGGGAGAACACCGGGGAGCTGTTTTTT
>TRBJ2-7|TRBV4-1|15|-|-
CASSQDEGVGREQYF
TGCGCCAGCAGCCAAGATGAAGGGGTAGGGCGCGAGCAGTACTTC